One sample yielded the 7 T cell receptor beta chains listed below, sequenced in a study of T cells after yellow fever vaccination. A single record per CDR3 protein comes from TCRdb applying MiXCR to the 5' RACE reads. The table shows roughly 500,000 distinct CDR3 sequences, with 15% to 20% occurring only once. The starting material was PBMCs, obtained 15 days after the yellow fever booster vaccination. All receptors derive from a man between 25 and 39 years old who received the YFV17D yellow fever vaccine.

Only a few counts were recorded for this clonotype. The chain has TRBV6-5 and TRBJ1-1, with a tentative D call TRBD1 (5 bases). CDR3 length: 13 amino acids. Trimming left V 0 bases short and J 11 bases short, with 13 bases between. The V gene's germline CDR1 is MNHEY and CDR2 SVGAGI. DNA of the CDR3: TGTGCCAGCAGTTACTCGGGGCAGCCTCGGGCTTTCTTT. Its translation is CASSYSGQPRAFF.

This clonotype was counted only a few times. This chain connects TRBV20-1 to TRBJ1-1, with a weak D call TRBD1 (5 bases). Germline assignment: CDR1 DFQATT and CDR2 SNEGSKA (reference sequence). V gave up 6 bases and J gave up 5 bases, with 19 bases separating them. The CDR3 extends over 14 amino acids. CDR3 loop: CSAKTSGLGTEAFF. DNA of the CDR3: TGCAGTGCAAAGACTTCAGGGTTGGGAACTGAAGCTTTCTTT.

V gene TRBV19 combines with J gene TRBJ2-7; 9 bases map to TRBD1. Germline V lookup: CDR1 LNHDA, CDR2 SQIVND (reference sequence). Trimming at V came to 4 bases and at J to 11 bases, leaving 9 bases not matched to a gene. The CDR3 has 13 residues. This CDR3 is CASSNDYRGREYF. CDR3 DNA: TGTGCCAGTAGTAATGACTACAGGGGGCGCGAGTACTTC.

This chain links TRBV7-9 with TRBJ2-1, with TRBD1 identical over 8 bases. This CDR3 is built from 14 residues. Per germline, CDR1 SEHNR and CDR2 FQNEAQ (reference sequence). Trimming cost V 5 bases and J 0 bases; bases outside gene matches: 0. CDR3 sequence: CASSDRGSYNEQFF. CDR3 sequence (DNA): TGTGCCAGCAGCGACAGGGGCTCCTACAATGAGCAGTTCTTC.

This chain joins TRBV30 and TRBJ1-1; D is undetermined. This CDR3 is 11 amino acids long. V was pared by 5 bases and J by 2 bases, with 6 bases between. Germline V gives CDR1 GTSNPN, CDR2 SVGIG (reference sequence). CDR3 protein: CAWGLNTEAFF. The DNA of the CDR3 is TGTGCCTGGGGCTTAAACACTGAAGCTTTCTTT.

This clonotype showed up just a few times. This chain connects TRBV29-1 to TRBJ2-1; TRBD2 matches at 8 bases. The germline V gene has CDR1 SQVTM and CDR2 ANQGSEA. With V trimmed by 7 bases and J by 10 bases, 12 bases remained unmatched. The CDR3 is 13 amino acids. The CDR3 is CSAAGVGEREQFF. For the CDR3, the DNA is TGCAGCGCAGCGGGAGTAGGTGAGAGGGAGCAGTTCTTC.

The CDR3 spells CASSQDLAGGPFDEQFF. Here the CDR3 DNA reads TGTGCCAGCAGCCAAGATCTGGCGGGAGGGCCCTTCGATGAGCAGTTCTTC. The chain recombines TRBV4-2 with TRBJ2-1; TRBD2 matches at 9 bases. Germline V lookup: CDR1 LGHNA, CDR2 YNFKEQ. CDR3 size: 17 residues. V lost 0 bases and J lost 8; bases outside the gene matches: 11.